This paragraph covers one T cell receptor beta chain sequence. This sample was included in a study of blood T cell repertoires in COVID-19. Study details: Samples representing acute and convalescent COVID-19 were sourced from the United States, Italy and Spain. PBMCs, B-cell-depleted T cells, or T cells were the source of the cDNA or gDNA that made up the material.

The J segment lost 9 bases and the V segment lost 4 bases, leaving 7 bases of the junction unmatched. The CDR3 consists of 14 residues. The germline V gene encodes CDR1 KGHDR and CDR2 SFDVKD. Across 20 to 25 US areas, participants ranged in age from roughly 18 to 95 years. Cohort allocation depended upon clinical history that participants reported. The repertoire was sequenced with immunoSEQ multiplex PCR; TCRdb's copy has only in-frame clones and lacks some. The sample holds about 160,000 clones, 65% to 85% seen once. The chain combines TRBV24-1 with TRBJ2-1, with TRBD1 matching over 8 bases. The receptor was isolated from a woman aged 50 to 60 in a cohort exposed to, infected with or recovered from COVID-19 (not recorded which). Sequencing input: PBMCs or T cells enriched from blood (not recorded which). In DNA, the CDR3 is TGTGCCACCAGTGACCGACAGGGGTTGGCTGAGCAGTTCTTC. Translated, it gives CATSDRQGLAEQFF.